The present T cell receptor beta chain was sequenced within a study of blood T cell repertoires in COVID-19. Across the study: Sites in the United States, Italy and Spain provided acute and convalescent COVID-19 samples.

Authors' methods: Amplification of reference gene primers provided the estimated nucleated cell counts. Sequencing was performed with immunoSEQ multiplex PCR; in TCRdb, only in-frame clones are kept and a portion is missing. That table gives V, J and clone size, and the DNA gave D and trimming. The table has some 150,000 clones, around nine tenths seen once. The TCR sequence derives from a man between 65 and 85 years old with acute or convalescent COVID-19. Sequenced input: peripheral blood.

In DNA, the CDR3 is TGTGCCAGCAGTGAAGCGCGCGGATTCAACTATGGCTACACCTTC. Protein sequence: CASSEARGFNYGYTF. The chain uses TRBV2 and TRBJ1-2; D gene ambiguous. CDR1 SNHLY and CDR2 FYNNEI come from the germline V gene. Trimming cost V 0 bases and J 2 bases, with 10 bases left between them. The CDR3 is 15 residues long.